The 31 T cell receptor beta chains listed next were all sequenced from one sample in a study of blood T cell repertoires in COVID-19. TCRdb's table, derived via immunoSEQ multiplex PCR, lists solely in-frame clones and lacks some. The sample lists under 400,000 clones, around 90% occurring once. The sequenced sample was peripheral blood. The receptors originated from a woman in her thirties with COVID-19, enrolled during active disease.

The V and J genes are TRBV9 and TRBJ2-3; D ambiguous. This CDR3 has 12 amino acids. Between the trimmed V and J ends, which lost 2 bases and 4 bases, there was a span of 5 bases. CDR1 SGDLS and CDR2 YYNGEE come from the germline V gene. This CDR3 is CASSVNSDTQYF. The CDR3 nucleotides read TGTGCCAGCAGCGTTAACTCAGATACGCAGTATTTT.

The chain combines TRBV19 with TRBJ2-1; 9 bases agree with TRBD2. Germline-derived CDR1 and CDR2 are LNHDA and SQIVND (reference sequence). V trimming: 5 bases; J trimming: 0 bases; junction bases outside the gene matches: 2. This CDR3 comprises 15 residues. CDR3 protein: CASSVSGSSYNEQFF. CDR3 coding DNA: TGTGCCAGTAGTGTTAGCGGGAGCTCCTACAATGAGCAGTTCTTC.

The chain joins TRBV29-1 to TRBJ1-1; the match to TRBD1 covers 11 bases. Germline CDR1 SQVTM, CDR2 ANQGSEA. This CDR3 has 13 amino acids. V was clipped by 7 bases and J by 1 base; unmatched bases: 2. The CDR3 spells CSGGTGGNTEAFF. The DNA for the CDR3 is TGCAGCGGCGGGACAGGGGGGAACACTGAAGCTTTCTTT.

The V call is TRBV5-6, the J call TRBJ1-2; 7 bases align to TRBD1. The CDR3 contains 15 residues. V lost 7 bases to trimming and J lost 4 bases; unmatched junction nucleotides: 13. Germline V gives CDR1 SGHDT, CDR2 YYEEEE. DNA of the CDR3: TGTGCCAGCTTGATTCAGGGGGTTAGTGCCTATGGCTACACCTTC. This sequence encodes CASLIQGVSAYGYTF.

V is TRBV6-1 and J is TRBJ2-5; TRBD1 matches at 7 bases. Germline V CDR1 and CDR2: MNHNS, SASEGT. Unmatched junction bases numbered 9, after V lost 4 bases and J lost 1 base. CDR3 length: 16 amino acids. This chain's CDR3 is CASSASSGQVQETQYF. The CDR3 bases are TGTGCCAGCAGTGCGTCAAGTGGACAGGTCCAAGAGACCCAGTACTTC.

V gene TRBV3-1 (or the pseudogene TRBV3-2) combines with J gene TRBJ2-3; weak D call: TRBD1 (5 bases). V was pared by 6 bases and J by 2 bases, with 30 bases between. The V gene's germline CDR1 is LGHDT and CDR2 YNNKEL (reference sequence). The CDR3 is 20 amino acids. This CDR3 is CASSYTRWGDSRSFTDTQYF. CDR3 nucleotides: TGTGCCAGCAGTTACACAAGATGGGGCGACTCTCGCTCGTTCACAGATACGCAGTATTTT.

The rearrangement links TRBV30 to TRBJ1-2; no firm D call. V lost 2 bases to trimming and J lost 7 bases, with 11 bases between them. CDR1 and CDR2 from the germline V gene are GTSNPN and SVGIG (reference sequence). CDR3 length: 12 amino acids. CDR3 nucleotides: TGTGCCTGGAGTCCAGGTCCTTCTGGCTACACCTTC. Its protein product is CAWSPGPSGYTF.

The chain couples TRBV7-3 to TRBJ2-2; D gene uncertain. CDR1 is SGHTA, CDR2 FQGTGA, per germline. Deletions cut 4 bases from V and 6 bases from J, with 6 bases between. The CDR3 is made up of 12 amino acids. The CDR3 sequence: CASSSVAGELFF. The CDR3, as DNA: TGTGCCAGCAGCTCGGTAGCCGGGGAGCTGTTTTTT.

CDR3 coding DNA: TGTGCCATCAGTGACGGGACAGGTAGCAATCAGCCCCAGCATTTT. It encodes CAISDGTGSNQPQHF. The chain links TRBV10-3 to TRBJ1-5, with 8 bases matching TRBD1. The germline V gene encodes CDR1 ENHRY and CDR2 SYGVKD. The CDR3 runs 15 residues. V was clipped by 3 bases and J by 0 bases; unmatched bases: 1.

The chain joins TRBV30 to TRBJ2-5; D is unresolved. The germline V gene encodes CDR1 GTSNPN and CDR2 SVGIG (reference sequence). The V end was cut by 5 bases, the J end by 5 bases, with 6 bases between. The CDR3 sequence is 10 residues long. The CDR3 here is CAWLRETQYF. Here the CDR3 DNA reads TGTGCCTGGCTGAGGGAGACCCAGTACTTC.

The CDR3 region has the DNA TGTGCCAGCAGCCTCCGGACGGGGGGCGCTGAAGCTTTCTTT. Translating it yields CASSLRTGGAEAFF. The chain couples TRBV7-2 to TRBJ1-1; D is possibly TRBD1 (6 bases). V was shortened by 5 bases and J by 6 bases, with 16 bases between the two germline ends. From germline, CDR1 is SGHTA and CDR2 FQGNSA. The CDR3 contains 14 residues.

This chain joins TRBV28 and TRBJ2-1, with D possibly matching TRBD2 (6 bases). This CDR3 comprises 16 residues. Trimming removed 8 bases from V and 5 bases from J, with 22 bases in between. Germline CDR1 and CDR2: MDHEN and SYDVKM. The CDR3 DNA reads TGTGCCAGCTCGCCTCTGGAGGCGGGGTACAACAATGAGCAGTTCTTC. Its protein product is CASSPLEAGYNNEQFF.

The table lists this clone with a count of one. Other DNA sequences in the sample encode the same CDR3. The gene calls are TRBV12-3 or TRBV12-4 and TRBJ1-1, with TRBD1 matching over 7 bases. Germline trimming cut 5 bases from V and 3 bases from J; bases unmatched to any gene: 3. The length of the CDR3 is 13 residues. The CDR3: CASSRTGDTEAFF. Written as DNA, the CDR3 is TGTGCCAGCAGTCGAACAGGGGACACTGAAGCTTTCTTT.

This chain connects TRBV12-3 or TRBV12-4 to TRBJ2-2; maybe TRBD2 (5 bases). Trimming stripped 8 bases from V and 8 bases from J, with 9 bases between. CDR3 length: 11 amino acids. This CDR3 reads CASDWRGELFF. The CDR3 DNA is TGTGCCAGCGACTGGAGGGGGGAGCTGTTTTTT.

This clone has more than one count but fewer than ten. V usage is TRBV2 and J usage is TRBJ2-7; TRBD1 aligns across 8 bases. Germline values: CDR1 SNHLY, CDR2 FYNNEI. The CDR3 length is 15 residues. V trimming: 3 bases; J trimming: 3 bases; junction bases outside the gene matches: 7. The CDR3 nucleotides read TGTGCCAGCAGTGATCGTGGGACAGGCGGCTACGAGCAGTACTTC. This gives the protein CASSDRGTGGYEQYF.

This chain connects TRBV6-5 to TRBJ1-2; 7 bases map to TRBD1. Germline V lookup: CDR1 MNHEY, CDR2 SVGAGI. V lost 5 bases to trimming and J lost 8 bases; unmatched junction nucleotides: 14. There are 15 residues in the CDR3. The CDR3 is CASSRQVGTDRGYTF. As DNA, the CDR3 is TGTGCCAGCAGTCGCCAAGTGGGGACAGATCGAGGCTACACCTTC.

This chain links TRBV3-1 (or the pseudogene TRBV3-2) with TRBJ1-1; D gene unclear. CDR1 is LGHDT and CDR2 is YNNKEL in the germline V gene (reference sequence). V lost 1 base, J lost 0 bases, and 15 bases lay in between. This CDR3 region has 17 residues. The CDR3 nucleotides are TGTGCCAGCAGCCAAGGACGGACTGTACTCATGAACACTGAAGCTTTCTTT. Its protein product is CASSQGRTVLMNTEAFF.

This clone showed up just once. The chain combines TRBV5-1 with TRBJ2-3; the match to TRBD2 covers 16 bases. The junction had 8 bases not matched to a gene; V was cut back by 3 bases and J by 1 base. CDR3 length equals 19 residues. Germline V gene sequence: CDR1 SGHRS, CDR2 YFSETQ. The CDR3 spells CASSYNFGTSGRGTDTQYF. DNA of the CDR3: TGCGCCAGCAGCTATAATTTCGGGACTAGCGGGAGGGGCACAGATACGCAGTATTTT.

J is TRBJ2-2 and V is TRBV7-3; TRBD1 is a possible D gene (5 bases). Germline V gene lookup returns CDR1 SGHTA and CDR2 FQGTGA. This CDR3 spans 14 amino acids. V gave up 5 bases and J gave up 0 bases, with 7 bases separating them. The CDR3 region is CASSPTANTGELFF. Here the CDR3 DNA reads TGTGCCAGCAGCCCGACAGCGAACACCGGGGAGCTGTTTTTT. Variable domain in full (rest from reference TRBV7-3 and TRBJ2-2): GAGVSQTPSNKVTEKGKYVELRCDPISGHTALYWYRQSLGQGPEFLIYFQGTGAADDSGLPNDRFFAVRPEGSVSTLKIQRTERGDSAVYLCASSPTANTGELFFGEGSRLTVL.

The chain combines TRBV27 with TRBJ1-2; TRBD1 might be the D (6 bases). Germline CDR1 MNHEY, CDR2 SMNVEV (reference sequence). Trimming took 2 bases from V and 7 from J, leaving 11 bases between them. The CDR3 has 13 residues. CDR3 sequence: CASSLTMDSGYTF. CDR3 nucleotide sequence: TGTGCCAGCAGTTTAACGATGGACAGTGGCTACACCTTC.

The V gene is TRBV27, the J gene TRBJ2-1; 10 bases are a match to TRBD1. The CDR3 extends over 13 amino acids. The junction had 6 bases not matched to a gene; V was cut back by 11 bases and J by 5 bases. CDR1 MNHEY and CDR2 SMNVEV come from the germline V gene (reference sequence). The CDR3 loop reads CAARQGANNEQFF. In DNA form, the CDR3 reads TGTGCCGCTCGACAGGGGGCGAACAATGAGCAGTTCTTC.

This chain links TRBV11-2 with TRBJ1-6; the D gene is possibly TRBD1 (6 bases). Trimming shortened V by 3 bases and J by 0 bases, and 15 bases separated the two germline ends. The CDR3 loop spans 18 amino acids. CDR1 SGHAT and CDR2 FQNNGV come from the germline V gene. CDR3 loop: CASSLNSRGRSYNSPLHF. DNA for the CDR3: TGTGCCAGCAGCTTGAACTCCAGGGGACGCTCCTATAATTCACCCCTCCACTTT.

The chain carries TRBV12-5 and TRBJ2-1; TRBD1 aligns across 12 bases. Germline V lookup: CDR1 LGHNT, CDR2 FRNRAP. This CDR3 is 14 amino acids long. Losses at the gene ends were 5 bases for V and 6 bases for J; bases not matched to a gene: 2. In DNA form, the CDR3 reads TGTGCTAGTGGTCGGGGACAGGGGGCCAATGAGCAGTTCTTC. Translating gives CASGRGQGANEQFF.

J is TRBJ2-3 and V is TRBV15, with 9 bases that match TRBD2. Unmatched junction bases numbered 5, after V lost 3 bases and J lost 4 bases. Germline-derived CDR1 and CDR2 are LNHNV and YYDKDF (reference sequence). This CDR3 has 15 residues. The CDR3 DNA follows: TGTGCCACCAGCAGGTATAGCGGGAGTCCAGATACGCAGTATTTT. It codes for CATSRYSGSPDTQYF.

The rearrangement joins TRBV9 to TRBJ2-7, with D maybe TRBD2 (6 bases). The V and J ends lost 0 bases and 5 bases respectively, with 12 bases between them. Germline V CDR1 and CDR2: SGDLS, YYNGEE. This CDR3 has 14 amino acids. The CDR3 nucleotides read TGTGCCAGCAGCGTAGCGGGAGACATGAACGAGCAGTACTTC. It specifies CASSVAGDMNEQYF.

The chain recombines TRBV10-3 with TRBJ1-1, with 7 bases fitting TRBD1. Germline V gives CDR1 ENHRY, CDR2 SYGVKD. Trimming cost V 6 bases and J 0 bases; bases outside gene matches: 10. CDR3 length: 16 amino acids. The CDR3 loop is CAIRDPGQTVNTEAFF. DNA for the CDR3: TGTGCCATCAGGGATCCGGGACAGACCGTGAACACTGAAGCTTTCTTT.

This chain connects TRBV27 to TRBJ1-2; 8 positions agree with TRBD1. V lost 5 bases, J lost 4 bases, and 6 bases stayed unmatched. There are 14 residues in the CDR3. Germline V CDR1 and CDR2: MNHEY, SMNVEV (reference sequence). CDR3 amino acids: CASSPWTGPYGYTF. The CDR3 coding sequence is TGTGCCAGCAGTCCGTGGACAGGGCCCTATGGCTACACCTTC.

The rearrangement uses TRBV9 and TRBJ2-3, with 7 bases fitting TRBD2. The CDR3 runs to 15 residues. With V trimmed by 2 bases and J by 1 base, 4 bases remained unmatched. CDR1 and CDR2 (germline): SGDLS, YYNGEE. CDR3: CASSVGGSGTDTQYF. CDR3 nucleotides: TGTGCCAGCAGCGTGGGCGGGAGTGGCACAGATACGCAGTATTTT. The variable domain in full, completed from reference TRBV9 and TRBJ2-3, reads DSGVTQTPKHLITATGQRVTLRCSPRSGDLSVYWYQQSLDQGLQFLIQYYNGEERAKGNILERFSAQQFPDLHSELNLSSLELGDSALYFCASSVGGSGTDTQYFGPGTRLTVL.

The chain combines TRBV10-1 with TRBJ2-7, with D perhaps TRBD1 (6 bases). V lost 2 bases to trimming and J lost 1 base, with 12 bases between them. There are 15 residues in the CDR3. Looked up from germline, CDR1 is WNHNN and CDR2 is SYGVQD (reference sequence). CDR3 loop: CASSEGRGLSYEQYF. In nucleotides, the CDR3 is TGCGCCAGCAGTGAGGGCAGGGGTTTGTCCTACGAGCAGTACTTC.

This chain connects TRBV5-1 to TRBJ2-5, with 10 bases matching TRBD1. The CDR3 covers 15 residues. V lost 0 bases to trimming and J lost 2 bases; unmatched junction nucleotides: 1. Germline lookup yields CDR1 SGHRS and CDR2 YFSETQ. The CDR3 bases are TGCGCCAGCAGCTTGGAGGGACAGGGGCAAGAGACCCAGTACTTC. Amino acid sequence: CASSLEGQGQETQYF.

The chain couples TRBV28 to TRBJ2-7; 7 bases are a match to TRBD1. The V gene end was trimmed by 5 bases and the J gene end by 3 bases; junction bases not matched to a gene: 7. This CDR3 contains 14 residues. Germline-derived CDR1 and CDR2 are MDHEN and SYDVKM. For the CDR3, the DNA is TGTGCCAGCAGTCTTCAGGGGGTGTTCTACGAGCAGTACTTC. Its translation is CASSLQGVFYEQYF.